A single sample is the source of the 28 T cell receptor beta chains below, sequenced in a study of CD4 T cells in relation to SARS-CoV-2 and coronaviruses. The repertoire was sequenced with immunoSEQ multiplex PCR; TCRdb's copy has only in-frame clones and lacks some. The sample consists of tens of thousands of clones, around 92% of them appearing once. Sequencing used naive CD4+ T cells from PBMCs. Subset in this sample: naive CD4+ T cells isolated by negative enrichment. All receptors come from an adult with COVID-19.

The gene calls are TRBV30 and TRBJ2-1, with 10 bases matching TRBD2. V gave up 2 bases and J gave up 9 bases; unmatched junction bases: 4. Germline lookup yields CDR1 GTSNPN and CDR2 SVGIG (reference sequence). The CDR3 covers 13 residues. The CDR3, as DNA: TGTGCCTGGAGTCTAGCGGGAGACGGTGAGCAGTTCTTC. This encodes CAWSLAGDGEQFF.

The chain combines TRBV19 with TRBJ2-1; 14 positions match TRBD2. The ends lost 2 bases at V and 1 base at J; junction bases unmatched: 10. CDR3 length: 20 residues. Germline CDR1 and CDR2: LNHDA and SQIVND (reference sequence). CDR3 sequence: CASSISGTSGSVSSYNEQFF. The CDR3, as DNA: TGTGCCAGTAGTATATCAGGGACTAGCGGGAGTGTATCGTCCTACAATGAGCAGTTCTTC.

CDR3 nucleotide sequence: TGTGCCAGCTCACCACAACGTGACAGTCGCTACGAGCAGTACTTC. Amino acid sequence: CASSPQRDSRYEQYF. V usage is TRBV18 and J usage is TRBJ2-7; a weak D match, TRBD1 (5 bases). The ends were cut back, 1 base at V and 3 bases at J, with 13 bases in the middle. CDR3 size: 15 residues. Germline CDR1 reads KGHSH; CDR2 reads LQKENI.

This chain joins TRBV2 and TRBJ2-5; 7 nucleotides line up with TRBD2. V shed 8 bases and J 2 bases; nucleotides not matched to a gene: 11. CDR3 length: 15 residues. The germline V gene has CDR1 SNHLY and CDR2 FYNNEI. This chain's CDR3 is CASSGLVRDQETQYF. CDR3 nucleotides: TGTGCCAGCTCCGGACTAGTGAGAGATCAAGAGACCCAGTACTTC.

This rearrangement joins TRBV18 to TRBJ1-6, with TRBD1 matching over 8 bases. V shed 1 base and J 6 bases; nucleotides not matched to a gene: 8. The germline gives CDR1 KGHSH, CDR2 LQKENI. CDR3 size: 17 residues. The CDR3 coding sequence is TGTGCCAGCTCACCACTTAACGTGGGACAGGCTAATTCACCCCTCCACTTT. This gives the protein CASSPLNVGQANSPLHF.

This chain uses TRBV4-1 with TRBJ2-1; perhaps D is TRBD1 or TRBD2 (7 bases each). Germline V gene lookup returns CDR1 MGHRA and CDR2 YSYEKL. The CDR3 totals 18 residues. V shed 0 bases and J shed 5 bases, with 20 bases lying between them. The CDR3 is CASSQDTVDRAGDNEQFF. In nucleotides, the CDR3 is TGCGCCAGCAGCCAAGATACCGTAGACAGGGCGGGGGACAATGAGCAGTTCTTC.

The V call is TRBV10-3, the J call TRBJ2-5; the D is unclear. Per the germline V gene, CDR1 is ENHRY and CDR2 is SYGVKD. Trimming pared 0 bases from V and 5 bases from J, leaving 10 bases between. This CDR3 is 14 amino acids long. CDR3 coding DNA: TGTGCCATCAGTGAGTCGAATTCACGGGAGACCCAGTACTTC. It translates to CAISESNSRETQYF.

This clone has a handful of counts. The CDR3 loop reads CSDMIPYEQYF. Written as DNA, the CDR3 is TGCAGTGACATGATTCCCTACGAGCAGTACTTC. The genes are TRBV20-1 and TRBJ2-7, with D unclear. The length of the CDR3 is 11 residues. With 7 bases removed from V and 2 bases from J, the gap between germline ends came to 9 bases. Germline-derived CDR1 and CDR2 are DFQATT and SNEGSKA (reference sequence).

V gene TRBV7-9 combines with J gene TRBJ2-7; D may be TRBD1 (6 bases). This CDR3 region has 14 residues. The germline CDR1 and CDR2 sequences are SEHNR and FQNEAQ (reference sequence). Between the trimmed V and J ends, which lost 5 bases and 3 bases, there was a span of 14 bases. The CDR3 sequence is CASSPRTAYYEQYF. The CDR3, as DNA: TGTGCCAGCAGCCCGCGGACAGCCTACTACGAGCAGTACTTC.

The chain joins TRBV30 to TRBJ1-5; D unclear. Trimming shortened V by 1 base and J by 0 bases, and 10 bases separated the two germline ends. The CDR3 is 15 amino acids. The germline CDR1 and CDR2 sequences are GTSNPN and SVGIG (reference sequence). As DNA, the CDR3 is TGTGCCTGGAGTGACTTACGGGTTAGCAATCAGCCCCAGCATTTT. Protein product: CAWSDLRVSNQPQHF.

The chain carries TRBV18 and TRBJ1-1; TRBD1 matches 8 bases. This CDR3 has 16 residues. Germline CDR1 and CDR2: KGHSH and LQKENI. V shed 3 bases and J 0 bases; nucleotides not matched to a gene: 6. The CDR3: CASSPGQGQMNTEAFF. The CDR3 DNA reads TGTGCCAGCTCACCCGGACAGGGACAAATGAACACTGAAGCTTTCTTT.

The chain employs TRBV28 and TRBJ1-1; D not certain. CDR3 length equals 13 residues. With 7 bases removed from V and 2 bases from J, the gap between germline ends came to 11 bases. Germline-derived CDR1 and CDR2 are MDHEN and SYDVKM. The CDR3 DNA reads TGTGCCAGCAAACCCCCCGGAAACACTGAAGCTTTCTTT. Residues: CASKPPGNTEAFF.

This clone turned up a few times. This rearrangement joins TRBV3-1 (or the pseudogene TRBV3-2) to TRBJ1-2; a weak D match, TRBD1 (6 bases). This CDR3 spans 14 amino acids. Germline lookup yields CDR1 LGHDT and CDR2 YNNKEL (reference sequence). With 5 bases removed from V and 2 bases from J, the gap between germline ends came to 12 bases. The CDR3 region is CASSERGQNYGYTF. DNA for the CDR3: TGTGCCAGCAGCGAACGCGGACAGAACTATGGCTACACCTTC.

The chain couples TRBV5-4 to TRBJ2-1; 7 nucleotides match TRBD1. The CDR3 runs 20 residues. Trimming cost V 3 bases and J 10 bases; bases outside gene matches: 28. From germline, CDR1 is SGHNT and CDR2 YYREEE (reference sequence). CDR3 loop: CASSSDRFNLLKAEAIEQFF. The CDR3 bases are TGTGCCAGCAGCTCGGACAGGTTTAACCTCCTAAAAGCGGAGGCAATCGAGCAGTTCTTC. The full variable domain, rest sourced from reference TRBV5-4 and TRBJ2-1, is ETGVTQSPTHLIKTRGQQVTLRCSSQSGHNTVSWYQQALGQGPQFIFQYYREEENGRGNFPPRFSGLQFPNYSSELNVNALELDDSALYLCASSSDRFNLLKAEAIEQFFGPGTRLTVL.

The CDR3 loop is CASSLGSSTDTQYF. CDR3 in DNA: TGCGCCAGCAGCTTGGGATCTAGCACAGATACGCAGTATTTT. J is TRBJ2-3 and V is TRBV5-1; D unclear. V lost 0 bases, J lost 0 bases, and 5 bases lay in between. The germline CDR1 and CDR2 sequences are SGHRS and YFSETQ. The CDR3 sequence is 14 residues long.

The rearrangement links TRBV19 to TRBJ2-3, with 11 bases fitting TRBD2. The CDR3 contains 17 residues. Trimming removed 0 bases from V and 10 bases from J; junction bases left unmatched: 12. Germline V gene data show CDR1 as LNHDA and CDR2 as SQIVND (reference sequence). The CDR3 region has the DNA TGTGCCAGTAGTATAGAGGGGAACGTAAGGGGACTAGCGGCGCAGTATTTT. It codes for CASSIEGNVRGLAAQYF.

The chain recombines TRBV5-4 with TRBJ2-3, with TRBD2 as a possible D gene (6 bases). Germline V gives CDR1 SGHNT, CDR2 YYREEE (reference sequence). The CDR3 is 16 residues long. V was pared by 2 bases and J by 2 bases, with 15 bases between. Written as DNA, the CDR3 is TGTGCCAGCAGCTTTCGTCTAGCGAGCCCCACAGATACGCAGTATTTT. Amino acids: CASSFRLASPTDTQYF.

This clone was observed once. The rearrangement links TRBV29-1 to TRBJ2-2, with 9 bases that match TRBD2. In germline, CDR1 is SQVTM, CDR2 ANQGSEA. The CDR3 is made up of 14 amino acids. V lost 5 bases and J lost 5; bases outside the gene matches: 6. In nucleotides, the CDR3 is TGCAGCGTTACCACGCGGGAGGGGACCGGGGAGCTGTTTTTT. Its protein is CSVTTREGTGELFF.

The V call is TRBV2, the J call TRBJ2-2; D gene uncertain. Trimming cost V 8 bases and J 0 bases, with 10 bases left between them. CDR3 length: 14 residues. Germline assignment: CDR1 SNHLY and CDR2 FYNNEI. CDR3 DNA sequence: TGTGCCAGCGAGTTAGGTTCGAACACCGGGGAGCTGTTTTTT. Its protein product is CASELGSNTGELFF.

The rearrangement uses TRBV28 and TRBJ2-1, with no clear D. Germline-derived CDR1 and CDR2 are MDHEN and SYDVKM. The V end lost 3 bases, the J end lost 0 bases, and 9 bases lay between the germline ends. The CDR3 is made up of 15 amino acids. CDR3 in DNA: TGTGCCAGCAGTTTCGGCGGAAGCTCCTACAATGAGCAGTTCTTC. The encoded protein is CASSFGGSSYNEQFF.

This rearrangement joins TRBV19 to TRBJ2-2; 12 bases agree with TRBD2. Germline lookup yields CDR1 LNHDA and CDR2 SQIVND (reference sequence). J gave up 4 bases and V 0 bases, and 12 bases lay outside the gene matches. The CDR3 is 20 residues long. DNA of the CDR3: TGTGCCAGTAGTATAGATGGTCCCCGGACTAGCGGGATTATCACCGGGGAGCTGTTTTTT. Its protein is CASSIDGPRTSGIITGELFF.

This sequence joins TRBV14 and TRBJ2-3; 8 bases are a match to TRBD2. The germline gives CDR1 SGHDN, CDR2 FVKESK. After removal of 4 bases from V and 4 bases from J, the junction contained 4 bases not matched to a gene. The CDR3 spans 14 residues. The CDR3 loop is CASSPTSASDTQYF. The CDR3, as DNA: TGTGCCAGCAGCCCGACTAGCGCCTCAGATACGCAGTATTTT.

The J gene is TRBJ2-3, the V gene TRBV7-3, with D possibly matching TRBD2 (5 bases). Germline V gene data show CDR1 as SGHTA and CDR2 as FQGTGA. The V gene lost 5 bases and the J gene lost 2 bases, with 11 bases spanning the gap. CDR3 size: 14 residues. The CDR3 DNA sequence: TGTGCCAGCAGCCCTGGACTTTCCACAGATACGCAGTATTTT. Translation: CASSPGLSTDTQYF.

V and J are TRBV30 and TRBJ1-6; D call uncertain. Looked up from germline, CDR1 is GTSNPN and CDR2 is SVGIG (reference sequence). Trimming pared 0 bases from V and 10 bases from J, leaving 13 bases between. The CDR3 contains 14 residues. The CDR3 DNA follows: TGTGCCTGGAGTGTAAGGAGCCCTTCATCACCCCTCCACTTT. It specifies CAWSVRSPSSPLHF.

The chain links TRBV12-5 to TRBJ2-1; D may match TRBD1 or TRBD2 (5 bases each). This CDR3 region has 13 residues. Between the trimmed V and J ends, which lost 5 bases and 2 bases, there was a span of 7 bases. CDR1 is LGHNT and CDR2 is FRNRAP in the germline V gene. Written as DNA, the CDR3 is TGTGCTAGTGGTAAGGGACCCTACAATGAGCAGTTCTTC. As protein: CASGKGPYNEQFF.

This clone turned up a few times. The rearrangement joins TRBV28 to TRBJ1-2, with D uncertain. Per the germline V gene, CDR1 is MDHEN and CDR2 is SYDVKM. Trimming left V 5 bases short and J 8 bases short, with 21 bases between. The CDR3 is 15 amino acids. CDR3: CASSDSWVGGRGYTF. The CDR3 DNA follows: TGTGCCAGCAGTGACTCATGGGTTGGAGGAAGAGGCTACACCTTC.

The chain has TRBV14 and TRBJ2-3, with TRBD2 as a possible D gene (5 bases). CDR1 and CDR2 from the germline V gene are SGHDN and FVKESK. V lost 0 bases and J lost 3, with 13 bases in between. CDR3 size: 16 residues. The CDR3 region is CASSQDWTRATDTQYF. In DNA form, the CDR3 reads TGTGCCAGCAGCCAAGATTGGACGAGGGCAACAGATACGCAGTATTTT.

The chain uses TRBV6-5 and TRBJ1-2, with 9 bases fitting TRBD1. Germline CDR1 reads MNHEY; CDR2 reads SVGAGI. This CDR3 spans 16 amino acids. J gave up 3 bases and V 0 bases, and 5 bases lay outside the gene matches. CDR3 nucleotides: TGTGCCAGCAGTTACTCAGGGACAGGGAACGACTATGGCTACACCTTC. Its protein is CASSYSGTGNDYGYTF.